Presented here are 24 T cell receptor beta chains from one specimen sequenced in a study of blood T cell repertoires in COVID-19. Sequencing was performed with immunoSEQ multiplex PCR; in TCRdb, only in-frame clones are kept and a portion is missing. The profile shows hundreds of thousands of clones, 89% of them singletons. The sample consisted of peripheral blood. The receptor set was obtained from a young woman with COVID-19, enrolled during active disease.

V gene TRBV27 combines with J gene TRBJ1-1, with TRBD1 matching 7 bases. This CDR3 region has 16 residues. Trimming removed 0 bases from V and 0 bases from J; junction bases left unmatched: 4. CDR1 is MNHEY and CDR2 is SMNVEV in the germline V gene (reference sequence). This chain's CDR3 is CASSLSFDRVNTEAFF. The CDR3 DNA follows: TGTGCCAGCAGTTTATCTTTTGACAGGGTGAACACTGAAGCTTTCTTT.

The V call is TRBV4-2, the J call TRBJ2-3, with D possibly being TRBD1 (5 bases). CDR1 and CDR2 from the germline V gene are LGHNA and YNFKEQ. The ends were cut back, 4 bases at V and 1 base at J, with 15 bases in the middle. The CDR3 has 16 residues. CDR3: CASSPNQGQGTDTQYF. The CDR3 DNA follows: TGTGCCAGCAGCCCCAATCAGGGTCAAGGCACAGATACGCAGTATTTT.

The rearrangement uses TRBV27 and TRBJ2-7, with D tentatively TRBD1 (5 bases). The CDR3 sequence is 13 residues long. Trimming took off 5 bases at V and 4 bases at J, with 12 bases between the two ends. The germline V gene has CDR1 MNHEY and CDR2 SMNVEV (reference sequence). The CDR3 DNA sequence: TGTGCCAGCAGTATCCACAGGATTTACGAGCAGTACGTC. Residues: CASSIHRIYEQYV.

J is TRBJ1-2 and V is TRBV4-1; weak D call: TRBD1 (6 bases). The ends were cut back, 0 bases at V and 2 bases at J, with 10 bases in the middle. The CDR3 extends over 15 amino acids. Germline V gives CDR1 MGHRA, CDR2 YSYEKL. CDR3 coding DNA: TGCGCCAGCAGCCAAGATTCGCAGGGGAACTATGGCTACACCTTC. Its protein product is CASSQDSQGNYGYTF.

The chain links TRBV5-1 to TRBJ2-5; D might be TRBD1 (5 bases). Germline CDR1 and CDR2: SGHRS and YFSETQ. Trimming pared 0 bases from V and 3 bases from J, leaving 9 bases between. The CDR3 is 14 amino acids. CDR3 protein: CASSLVGREETQYF. Here the CDR3 DNA reads TGCGCCAGCAGCTTGGTAGGCAGGGAAGAGACCCAGTACTTC.

This chain uses TRBV29-1 with TRBJ2-2; D is perhaps TRBD2 (7 bases). This CDR3 comprises 13 residues. CDR1 SQVTM and CDR2 ANQGSEA come from the germline V gene. Trimming took 7 bases from V and 7 from J, leaving 16 bases between them. The CDR3 reads CSALRGGSGELFF. The CDR3 DNA sequence: TGCAGCGCCCTAAGGGGGGGGAGCGGGGAGCTGTTTTTT.

The chain has TRBV6-5 and TRBJ1-2, with no clear D. CDR3 length: 11 amino acids. Looked up from germline, CDR1 is MNHEY and CDR2 is SVGAGI. Deletions cut 7 bases from V and 7 bases from J, with 10 bases between. CDR3: CASTQTAGYTF. The CDR3 nucleotides read TGTGCCAGCACTCAAACAGCTGGCTACACCTTC.

The V call is TRBV24-1, the J call TRBJ1-4, with 11 positions matching TRBD1. Trimming at V came to 2 bases and at J to 7 bases, leaving 2 bases not matched to a gene. This CDR3 has 15 amino acids. The germline CDR1 and CDR2 sequences are KGHDR and SFDVKD. In nucleotides, the CDR3 is TGTGCCACCAGTGATTCGGGACAGGGGGGTGAAAAACTGTTTTTT. Amino acid sequence: CATSDSGQGGEKLFF.

J is TRBJ2-4 and V is TRBV6-6; the D gene is possibly TRBD2 (5 bases). Trimming removed 0 bases at V and 10 bases at J, with 7 bases between. Germline-derived CDR1 and CDR2 are MNHNY and SVGAGI (reference sequence). The CDR3 sequence is 12 residues long. As DNA, the CDR3 is TGTGCCAGCAGTTACTCCTGGGAGATTCAGTACTTC. Protein sequence: CASSYSWEIQYF.

V gene TRBV10-3 combines with J gene TRBJ1-2, with a weak D call TRBD1 (6 bases). CDR1 and CDR2 from the germline V gene are ENHRY and SYGVKD. This CDR3 comprises 14 residues. Trimming took off 3 bases at V and 6 bases at J, with 14 bases between the two ends. CDR3 sequence reads: CAISEVRGTHGYTF. CDR3 coding DNA: TGTGCCATCAGTGAAGTCAGGGGAACTCATGGCTACACCTTC.

This rearrangement joins TRBV5-4 to TRBJ2-1, with a tentative D call TRBD1 (5 bases). The CDR3 contains 11 residues. Trimming shortened V by 5 bases and J by 8 bases, and 8 bases separated the two germline ends. CDR1 is SGHNT, CDR2 YYREEE, per germline (reference sequence). DNA of the CDR3: TGTGCCAGCAGTAGGGGCGATGAGCAGTTCTTC. This gives the protein CASSRGDEQFF.

The chain's CDR3 is CASSITGRSYNEQFF. The CDR3 bases are TGTGCCAGCAGCATTACTGGTCGCTCCTACAATGAGCAGTTCTTC. V and J are TRBV7-9 and TRBJ2-1; D call uncertain. Trimming shortened V by 5 bases and J by 0 bases, and 11 bases separated the two germline ends. This CDR3 region has 15 residues. Germline values: CDR1 SEHNR, CDR2 FQNEAQ (reference sequence).

This chain joins TRBV9 and TRBJ1-3; D possibly corresponds to TRBD1 (5 bases). The CDR3 covers 16 residues. V was cut by 1 base and J by 3 bases, with 14 bases left in between. Germline CDR1 is SGDLS and CDR2 is YYNGEE. CDR3 coding DNA: TGTGCCAGCAGCGTATCTGCAGGGCTTGATGGAAACACCATATATTTT. It codes for CASSVSAGLDGNTIYF.

The chain employs TRBV27 and TRBJ2-7, with D possibly matching TRBD1 (5 bases). The length of the CDR3 is 16 residues. Trimming stripped 4 bases from V and 5 bases from J, with 21 bases between. The germline V gene encodes CDR1 MNHEY and CDR2 SMNVEV (reference sequence). CDR3: CASSSGLGQGSNEQYV. CDR3 nucleotide sequence: TGTGCCAGCAGTTCTGGATTAGGGCAGGGAAGCAACGAGCAGTACGTC.

In this sample, this clone turned up a few times. CDR3 sequence: CASSLRRPGEAFF. CDR3 DNA: TGTGCCAGCAGTTTAAGACGGCCAGGGGAAGCTTTCTTT. J is TRBJ1-1 and V is TRBV27; D perhaps matches TRBD1 (5 bases). Trimming took 2 bases from V and 8 from J, leaving 12 bases between them. The CDR3 has 13 amino acids. The germline CDR1 and CDR2 sequences are MNHEY and SMNVEV (reference sequence).

The chain recombines TRBV5-4 with TRBJ1-3, with D maybe TRBD1 (5 bases). The CDR3 contains 14 residues. From germline, CDR1 is SGHNT and CDR2 YYREEE (reference sequence). The V end was cut by 4 bases, the J end by 2 bases, with 10 bases between. DNA of the CDR3: TGTGCCAGCAGCCCAGGGATCGCTGGAAACACCATATATTTT. It specifies CASSPGIAGNTIYF.

V gene TRBV24-1 combines with J gene TRBJ1-2; D unclear. Germline loops: CDR1 KGHDR, CDR2 SFDVKD. Trimming took off 5 bases at V and 8 bases at J, with 17 bases between the two ends. CDR3 size: 14 residues. CDR3 sequence (DNA): TGTGCCACCAGTGGACCCCAGGTTCGATTCGGCTACACCTTC. It yields the protein CATSGPQVRFGYTF.

The chain uses TRBV5-1 and TRBJ2-7; no reliable D call. Trimming took 4 bases from V and 0 from J, leaving 17 bases between them. Germline lookup yields CDR1 SGHRS and CDR2 YFSETQ. CDR3 size: 16 residues. DNA for the CDR3: TGCGCCAGCAGCCCCTCTTCATCGACAAGCTCCTACGAGCAGTACGTC. Translated: CASSPSSSTSSYEQYV.

The chain couples TRBV18 to TRBJ1-6; the D gene is possibly TRBD1 (6 bases). The CDR3 extends over 16 amino acids. The germline V gene encodes CDR1 KGHSH and CDR2 LQKENI. V dropped 5 bases and J dropped 8 bases, with 19 bases sitting between them. The CDR3: CASSSTVTGLDSPLHF. The CDR3 DNA sequence: TGTGCCAGCTCATCCACCGTTACAGGGCTGGATTCACCCCTCCACTTT. Looking up the rest from reference TRBV18 and TRBJ1-6 gives the full variable domain: NAGVMQNPRHLVRRRGQEARLRCSPMKGHSHVYWYRQLPEEGLKFMVYLQKENIIDESGMPKERFSAEFPKEGPSILRIQQVVRGDSAAYFCASSSTVTGLDSPLHFGNGTRLTVT.

The chain recombines TRBV10-3 with TRBJ2-7; D might be TRBD2 (6 bases). V was pared by 3 bases and J by 2 bases, with 14 bases between. CDR3 length: 15 residues. Germline loops: CDR1 ENHRY, CDR2 SYGVKD. CDR3 nucleotides: TGTGCCATCAGTGATGGGGGGAAAAGCACCTACGAGCAGTACGTC. Encoded protein: CAISDGGKSTYEQYV.

The chain joins TRBV6-5 to TRBJ1-3; D is uncertain. In germline, CDR1 is MNHEY, CDR2 SVGAGI. The V gene lost 0 bases and the J gene lost 2 bases, with 5 bases spanning the gap. The CDR3 has 14 amino acids. The CDR3 is CASSYSTAGNTIYF. The CDR3 DNA is TGTGCCAGCAGTTACTCTACAGCTGGAAACACCATATATTTT.

The chain recombines TRBV19 with TRBJ1-2; 12 nucleotides line up with TRBD1. Germline lookup yields CDR1 LNHDA and CDR2 SQIVND (reference sequence). The CDR3 has 17 residues. The junction had 7 bases not matched to a gene; V was cut back by 4 bases and J by 1 base. The CDR3 is CASSNSGTGGGNYGYTF. The CDR3 region has the DNA TGTGCCAGTAGTAACTCCGGGACAGGGGGCGGTAACTATGGCTACACCTTC.

CDR3: CASSEIARTGNSPLHF. The CDR3 DNA reads as TGTGCCAGCAGTGAGATCGCCAGGACTGGTAATTCACCCCTCCACTTT. V and J are TRBV2 and TRBJ1-6; D uncertain. The CDR3 length is 16 residues. The V end was cut by 3 bases, the J end by 6 bases, with 15 bases between. Germline V CDR1 and CDR2: SNHLY, FYNNEI.

The rearrangement uses TRBV9 and TRBJ2-2; D is perhaps TRBD1 (5 bases). The germline CDR1 and CDR2 sequences are SGDLS and YYNGEE. Trimming shortened V by 2 bases and J by 1 base, and 12 bases separated the two germline ends. The CDR3 extends over 16 amino acids. The CDR3 coding sequence is TGTGCCAGCAGCGTCCAAGGCGGACAGAACACCGGGGAGCTGTTTTTT. It codes for CASSVQGGQNTGELFF.